One sample yielded the 23 T cell receptor beta chains listed below, sequenced in a study of blood T cell repertoires in COVID-19. Profiling relied on immunoSEQ multiplex PCR, and the TCRdb table lists in-frame clones only, not all of them. The data hold a few hundred thousand clones, with around 87% observed a single time. The material sequenced was peripheral blood. The receptors shown here come from a woman in her thirties with COVID-19, enrolled during active disease.

The CDR3 loop reads CASSYLSWGATVYEQYF. CDR3 coding DNA: TGTGCCAGCAGCTATCTTAGCTGGGGAGCTACGGTCTACGAGCAGTACTTC. The J gene is TRBJ2-7, the V gene TRBV7-9; perhaps TRBD2 as D (5 bases). V dropped 4 bases and J dropped 3 bases, with 22 bases sitting between them. CDR1 is SEHNR, CDR2 FQNEAQ, per germline (reference sequence). The CDR3 spans 17 residues.

The chain carries TRBV4-3 and TRBJ2-7; 12 bases are a match to TRBD2. CDR3 length: 15 amino acids. J gave up 3 bases and V 0 bases, and 0 bases lay outside the gene matches. Looked up from germline, CDR1 is LGHNA and CDR2 is YSLEER. The CDR3 DNA is TGCGCCAGCAGCCAAGAGACTAGCGGGGGCTACGAGCAGTACTTC. This translates into CASSQETSGGYEQYF.

CDR3: CAKKFRNQPQHF. Here the CDR3 DNA reads TGTGCCAAGAAGTTCAGGAATCAGCCCCAGCATTTT. The chain joins TRBV6-7 to TRBJ1-5; D gene ambiguous. TRBV6-7 is identified as an open reading frame with a role that is uncertain. This CDR3 is 12 amino acids long. V was clipped by 10 bases and J by 4 bases, with 11 bases between them.

This rearrangement joins TRBV18 to TRBJ2-1; D perhaps matches TRBD1 (5 bases). V dropped 0 bases and J dropped 8 bases, with 14 bases sitting between them. The CDR3 is made up of 15 amino acids. Germline V lookup: CDR1 KGHSH, CDR2 LQKENI. The CDR3 loop is CASSPPGPMGHEQFF. Written as DNA, the CDR3 is TGTGCCAGCTCACCACCGGGGCCAATGGGCCATGAGCAGTTCTTC.

The chain recombines TRBV6-2 or TRBV6-3 with TRBJ2-7; 7 bases line up with TRBD2. The CDR3 sequence is 15 residues long. After removal of 1 base from V and 2 bases from J, the junction contained 5 bases not matched to a gene. Germline CDR1 reads MNHEY; CDR2 reads SVGEGT. CDR3 nucleotides: TGTGCCAGCAGTTACTTGGGGCGGGGGACCTACGAGCAGTACTTC. Protein sequence: CASSYLGRGTYEQYF.

The chain links TRBV10-3 to TRBJ2-1; no reliable D call. V was shortened by 2 bases and J by 7 bases, with 9 bases between the two germline ends. Germline lookup yields CDR1 ENHRY and CDR2 SYGVKD. The CDR3 has 13 residues. Here the CDR3 reads CAISETDWNEQFF. CDR3 DNA: TGTGCCATCAGTGAGACAGATTGGAATGAGCAGTTCTTC.

This chain joins TRBV6-6 and TRBJ2-1; the D gene is possibly TRBD2 (5 bases). Germline V gives CDR1 MNHNY, CDR2 SVGAGI (reference sequence). CDR3 length: 12 amino acids. Trimming took off 4 bases at V and 8 bases at J, with 9 bases between the two ends. The CDR3 DNA follows: TGTGCCAGCAGTTTAACGGGATATGAGCAGTTCTTC. It encodes CASSLTGYEQFF.

The CDR3 here is CASSRVGTGVFTDTQYF. As DNA, the CDR3 is TGCGCCAGCAGCCGGGTGGGGACAGGGGTTTTTACAGATACGCAGTATTTT. The rearrangement uses TRBV5-1 and TRBJ2-3; 10 bases agree with TRBD1. Per the germline V gene, CDR1 is SGHRS and CDR2 is YFSETQ. V gave up 4 bases and J gave up 3 bases; unmatched junction bases: 11. This CDR3 is built from 17 residues.

This rearrangement joins TRBV10-2 to TRBJ2-1; D gene unclear. The V gene lost 3 bases and the J gene lost 3 bases, with 12 bases spanning the gap. The V gene's germline CDR1 is WSHSY and CDR2 SAAADI. This CDR3 is 15 amino acids long. CDR3 sequence: CASSDLQSYYNEQFF. In DNA, the CDR3 is TGCGCCAGCAGTGATTTACAGTCGTACTACAATGAGCAGTTCTTC.

This sequence joins TRBV5-4 and TRBJ1-1; perhaps TRBD1 as D (6 bases). Germline CDR1 is SGHNT and CDR2 is YYREEE (reference sequence). The V end lost 4 bases, the J end lost 0 bases, and 10 bases lay between the germline ends. The CDR3 sequence is 14 residues long. CDR3 nucleotide sequence: TGTGCCAGCAGCCCGGGGGGCCTGAACACTGAAGCTTTCTTT. Translating gives CASSPGGLNTEAFF.

The V gene is TRBV19, the J gene TRBJ1-2, with D possibly TRBD1 on 5 matching bases. The CDR3 spans 14 residues. The V gene's germline CDR1 is LNHDA and CDR2 SQIVND (reference sequence). The ends were cut back, 2 bases at V and 4 bases at J, with 11 bases in the middle. Here the CDR3 reads CASSILGAAYGYTF. As DNA, the CDR3 is TGTGCCAGTAGTATACTAGGGGCCGCCTATGGCTACACCTTC.

The chain recombines TRBV6-1 with TRBJ2-7, with TRBD2 identical over 8 bases. Germline CDR1 MNHNS, CDR2 SASEGT. V lost 2 bases, J lost 2 bases, and 5 bases stayed unmatched. CDR3 length: 15 residues. CDR3 sequence: CASSELAGPTYEQYF. The CDR3 region has the DNA TGTGCCAGCAGTGAACTAGCGGGCCCTACCTACGAGCAGTACTTC.

The CDR3 nucleotides are TGTGCCAGCAGCTTTACTAGCGGGGGCTACAATGAGCAGTTCTTC. It encodes CASSFTSGGYNEQFF. The chain is built from TRBV7-2 and TRBJ2-1, with 11 nucleotides matching TRBD2. The V gene's germline CDR1 is SGHTA and CDR2 FQGNSA. Trimming removed 3 bases from V and 3 bases from J; junction bases left unmatched: 1. The CDR3 loop spans 15 amino acids. Looking up the rest from reference TRBV7-2 and TRBJ2-1 gives the full variable domain: GAGVSQSPSNKVTEKGKDVELRCDPISGHTALYWYRQSLGQGLEFLIYFQGNSAPDKSGLPSDRFSAERTGGSVSTLTIQRTQQEDSAVYLCASSFTSGGYNEQFFGPGTRLTVL.

This clone has a single count. The rearrangement links TRBV5-1 to TRBJ1-5, with 8 bases matching TRBD1. V shed 5 bases, J shed 4 bases, and the junction held 8 bases outside the gene matches. Per the germline V gene, CDR1 is SGHRS and CDR2 is YFSETQ. The CDR3 sequence is 15 residues long. For the CDR3, the DNA is TGCGCCAGCAGTTTGACAGGGGATGGAAATCAGCCCCAGCATTTT. It is translated as CASSLTGDGNQPQHF. The entire variable domain, with the rest obtained from reference TRBV5-1 and TRBJ1-5, is as follows: KAGVTQTPRYLIKTRGQQVTLSCSPISGHRSVSWYQQTPGQGLQFLFEYFSETQRNKGNFPGRFSGRQFSNSRSEMNVSTLELGDSALYLCASSLTGDGNQPQHFGDGTRLSIL.

Here the CDR3 reads CASSPPTSGRGETQYF. DNA of the CDR3: TGTGCCAGCTCCCCCCCGACTAGCGGGAGGGGCGAGACCCAGTACTTC. The chain joins TRBV25-1 to TRBJ2-5, with 14 positions matching TRBD2. The CDR3 sequence is 16 residues long. Trimming took 8 bases from V and 5 from J; bases not matched to a gene: 10. Germline values: CDR1 MGHDK, CDR2 SYGVNS.

The chain has TRBV30 and TRBJ2-7; no firm D call. Per germline, CDR1 GTSNPN and CDR2 SVGIG (reference sequence). CDR3 length: 13 residues. V lost 1 base, J lost 0 bases, and 7 bases lay in between. CDR3 coding DNA: TGTGCCTGGAGTGCGCAGGCCTCCTACGAGCAGTACTTC. Translation: CAWSAQASYEQYF.

The rearrangement uses TRBV27 and TRBJ2-2; 11 bases are shared with TRBD2. Germline V gene lookup returns CDR1 MNHEY and CDR2 SMNVEV (reference sequence). This CDR3 region has 17 residues. Unmatched junction bases numbered 6, after V lost 6 bases and J lost 0 bases. The CDR3 reads CASSPLAGGSNTGELFF. CDR3 in DNA: TGTGCCAGCAGCCCCCTAGCGGGAGGTTCGAACACCGGGGAGCTGTTTTTT.

V usage is TRBV6-1 and J usage is TRBJ1-2; perhaps TRBD1 as D (6 bases). The CDR3 sequence is 15 residues long. Trimming took 2 bases from V and 8 from J, leaving 18 bases between them. Per germline, CDR1 MNHNS and CDR2 SASEGT. CDR3 nucleotide sequence: TGTGCCAGCAGTGAACAGATTTCAGGGGTTCAAGGCTACACCTTC. It is translated as CASSEQISGVQGYTF.

V usage is TRBV28 and J usage is TRBJ2-7; 12 nucleotides line up with TRBD2. In germline, CDR1 is MDHEN, CDR2 SYDVKM. V was clipped by 4 bases and J by 5 bases; unmatched bases: 6. The CDR3 covers 15 residues. CDR3 loop: CASSSSSGRENEQYF. The DNA for the CDR3 is TGTGCCAGCAGTTCCTCTAGCGGGAGGGAAAACGAGCAGTACTTC.

This chain links TRBV6-5 with TRBJ2-1; tentative D call: TRBD1 (5 bases). Germline V CDR1 and CDR2: MNHEY, SVGAGI. The CDR3 runs to 15 residues. The V gene lost 2 bases and the J gene lost 0 bases, with 8 bases spanning the gap. The CDR3 sequence is CASSYRDSSYNEQFF. CDR3 DNA: TGTGCCAGCAGTTACCGCGACAGCTCCTACAATGAGCAGTTCTTC.

The V and J genes are TRBV7-3 and TRBJ2-2; D is perhaps TRBD1 (6 bases). Germline CDR1 is SGHTA and CDR2 is FQGTGA. The CDR3 runs 14 residues. Deletions cut 5 bases from V and 4 bases from J, with 11 bases between. The CDR3 spells CASSPSGATGELFF. The CDR3, as DNA: TGTGCCAGCAGCCCCTCAGGGGCCACCGGGGAGCTGTTTTTT. The full variable domain, with the rest looked up from reference TRBV7-3 and TRBJ2-2, is GAGVSQTPSNKVTEKGKYVELRCDPISGHTALYWYRQSLGQGPEFLIYFQGTGAADDSGLPNDRFFAVRPEGSVSTLKIQRTERGDSAVYLCASSPSGATGELFFGEGSRLTVL.

V and J are TRBV4-1 and TRBJ2-7; tentative D call: TRBD1 (7 bases). From germline, CDR1 is MGHRA and CDR2 YSYEKL. This CDR3 region has 17 residues. Trimming cost V 0 bases and J 1 base, with 16 bases left between them. The CDR3 nucleotides are TGCGCCAGCAGCCAAGATATCGGCGGGACAGCATCCTACGAGCAGTACTTC. Its protein product is CASSQDIGGTASYEQYF.

The gene calls are TRBV18 and TRBJ2-7, with a tentative D call TRBD1 (6 bases). The length of the CDR3 is 14 residues. Germline-derived CDR1 and CDR2 are KGHSH and LQKENI. Between the trimmed V and J ends, which lost 4 bases and 4 bases, there was a span of 14 bases. CDR3 sequence (DNA): TGTGCCAGCTCACTAAGGGACAACCTGTACGAGCAGTACTTC. Residues: CASSLRDNLYEQYF.